The 9 T cell receptor beta chains below come from one sample, sequenced in a study of T-cell reconstitution after alpha-beta-depleted transplantation in children. TCRbeta library preparation incorporated unique molecular identifiers. TCRdb itself ran the PCR reads through MiXCR, one entry per CDR3 protein. The profile shows about 830,000 distinct CDR3 sequences, about 15% of them singletons. This sample comprised PBMCs, mostly from graft donor cells, obtained 360 days after TCRalphabeta/CD19-depleted stem cell transplant. These receptors were taken from a male patient younger than 18 who had a stem cell transplant for acute lymphoblastic leukemia, so the T cells may come from the graft donor.

This clonotype was seen only once. The chain recombines TRBV18 with TRBJ1-4, with D hard to call. The V gene lost 1 base and the J gene lost 8 bases, with 20 bases spanning the gap. The germline CDR1 and CDR2 sequences are KGHSH and LQKENI. CDR3 length equals 17 residues. The CDR3 nucleotides are TGTGCCAGCTCACCACAAACTCACGGCACCAGCGGGGAAAAACTGTTTTTT. It specifies CASSPQTHGTSGEKLFF.

The rearrangement links TRBV21-1 to TRBJ1-2; TRBD1 is the table's D call, not checked against the DNA. TRBV21-1 corresponds to a pseudogene. CDR3 length equals 20 residues. This CDR3 reads CASSSAVPGQEGAINYGYTF. The CDR3 DNA follows: TGTGCCAGCAGCAGCGCTGTTCCGGGACAAGAAGGAGCGATTAACTATGGCTACACCTTC.

This clonotype was counted ten times or more. CDR3 amino acids: CSAYRNTGELFF. CDR3 in DNA: TGCAGCGCCTACAGGAACACCGGGGAGCTGTTTTTT. This chain joins TRBV29-1 and TRBJ2-2; no firm D call. The CDR3 runs to 12 residues. Trimming left V 7 bases short and J 1 base short, with 7 bases between. The germline V gene has CDR1 SQVTM and CDR2 ANQGSEA.

Only a few counts were recorded for this clonotype. The gene calls are TRBV19 and TRBJ1-4; D unresolved. The germline CDR1 and CDR2 sequences are LNHDA and SQIVND (reference sequence). Between the trimmed V and J ends, which lost 5 bases and 0 bases, there was a span of 10 bases. CDR3 size: 15 residues. Here the CDR3 reads CASSALLATNEKLFF. DNA of the CDR3: TGTGCCAGTAGTGCTCTACTCGCAACTAATGAAAAACTGTTTTTT.

This clonotype was observed a few times. The V and J genes are TRBV7-8 and TRBJ1-3; D not certain. With 4 bases removed from V and 4 bases from J, the gap between germline ends came to 17 bases. From germline, CDR1 is SGHVS and CDR2 FQNEAQ. The CDR3 runs 16 residues. CDR3 in amino acids: CASSSRTGLPGNTIYF. Here the CDR3 DNA reads TGTGCCAGCAGCTCCCGGACCGGGCTACCCGGAAACACCATATATTTT.

At least ten counts were recorded for this clonotype. This CDR3 is CASSLEKPSGTGELFF. In DNA, the CDR3 is TGTGCCAGCAGCTTAGAGAAGCCTAGCGGGACCGGGGAGCTGTTTTTT. The chain uses TRBV7-9 and TRBJ2-2; 8 bases fit TRBD2. V shed 1 base, J shed 5 bases, and the junction held 6 bases outside the gene matches. The CDR3 is 16 amino acids. Per germline, CDR1 SEHNR and CDR2 FQNEAQ (reference sequence). Variable domain in full (rest from reference TRBV7-9 and TRBJ2-2): DTGVSQNPRHKITKRGQNVTFRCDPISEHNRLYWYRQTLGQGPEFLTYFQNEAQLEKSRLLSDRFSAERPKGSFSTLEIQRTEQGDSAMYLCASSLEKPSGTGELFFGEGSRLTVL.

The chain recombines TRBV27 with TRBJ2-1; D gene unclear. The CDR3 length is 17 residues. The germline gives CDR1 MNHEY, CDR2 SMNVEV (reference sequence). With 3 bases removed from V and 6 bases from J, the gap between germline ends came to 21 bases. The CDR3 spells CASSFPPPSAGRNEQFF. The DNA of the CDR3 is TGTGCCAGCAGTTTCCCCCCCCCCAGCGCAGGTCGCAATGAGCAGTTCTTC.

The chain joins TRBV6-6 to TRBJ2-3; 8 nucleotides match TRBD1. V dropped 6 bases and J dropped 12; count of bases not matched to a gene: 14. The CDR3 sequence is 14 residues long. Germline assignment: CDR1 MNHNY and CDR2 SVGAGI (reference sequence). The CDR3 coding sequence is TGTGCCAGCAGCTTCCAATGGGGGACAGGCTCTCAGTATTTT. The encoded protein is CASSFQWGTGSQYF.

This chain joins TRBV7-3 and TRBJ1-1, with D possibly TRBD1 on 5 matching bases. CDR1 SGHTA and CDR2 FQGTGA come from the germline V gene. This CDR3 has 14 residues. V gave up 1 base and J gave up 4 bases, with 10 bases separating them. CDR3 coding DNA: TGTGCCAGCAGCTTAATCACCGGGGGCACTGAAGCTTTCTTT. Translating it yields CASSLITGGTEAFF.